This T cell receptor (beta chain) was identified in a study of somatic mutations in T cells in chronic GVHD (dated by TCRdb to the early 2020s). Unmatched junction bases come to 7, with V trimmed by 5 bases and J by 4 bases. The germline V gene supplies CDR1 MNHEY and CDR2 SVGAGI. Inclusive of the bounding cysteine and phenylalanine, the CDR3 is 14 residues long. The CDR3 DNA has 42 bases and is translated from base 1. For sorting, staining was performed with anti-CD3, anti-CD4, anti-CD8 and a Vbeta20 antibody from the IOTest Beta Mark kit on a FACSAria III, and a purity above 97% was achieved. Peripheral blood was collected in sodium heparin tubes, and mononuclear cells were isolated by Ficoll-Paque PLUS density gradient centrifugation. CD4+ Vbeta20+, CD4+ Vbeta20-, and CD8+ T cell fractions were FACS-sorted before TCRbeta deep sequencing. This clone appeared a single time. Its antigen has not been determined. No per-base quality is available; no much larger clone lies one base away.

Isolated genomic DNA was used for TCRbeta deep sequencing. The immunoSEQ assay, provided as a commercial service, was used for TCRbeta CDR3 sequencing and initial data processing. The published analysis was carried out like this. IMGT was used to annotate V, D, J genes, while reads were demultiplexed, adapter and primer sequences were stripped out, and similar clones were merged through frequency-ratio clustering. TCRdb re-hosts the immuneACCESS table, in-frame sequences only. Its copies lack some clones; in the studies checked, an unresolved V gene accounts for under half of them, and the cause for the rest is not known. From that table come the V and J calls and clone size; the DNA was used to work out D and trimming. The table for this sample lists about 14,000 clones; approximately 78% of them were counted only once. About 34% of the sample rests with the top ten.

The sequence came from a male patient between 45 and 60 years old with chronic graft-versus-host disease. Following a transplant, some T lymphocytes may have been derived from the graft donor. Material: Vbeta20-negative CD4+ T cells from blood. Interpreted using the paper, the cell subset or site label stands for: CD4+ T cells sorted as TCR Vbeta20 negative by flow cytometry. This receptor chain uses TRBV6-5 and TRBJ1-2; 7 middle bases align to TRBD1. The CDR3 is CASSELSGGYGYTF. The DNA sequence follows: TGTGCCAGCAGTGAATTGTCAGGGGGCTATGGCTACACCTTC.